The clone carrying this T cell receptor beta chain came up many times. This entry comes from a study of T-cell reconstitution after alpha-beta-depleted transplantation in children. The CDR3 runs to 15 residues. The V gene lost 2 bases and the J gene lost 1 base, with 13 bases spanning the gap. From germline, CDR1 is SGHRS and CDR2 YFSETQ. TCRbeta library construction was performed incorporating unique molecular identifiers. TCRdb reprocessed the PCR reads with MiXCR, giving one entry per CDR3 protein. This sample carries fewer than 120,000 distinct CDR3 sequences, around a tenth of them seen once, and the ten largest clones take 8%.

The receptor was derived from a human donor who donated a stem cell graft to a child with acute lymphoblastic leukemia. This sequence joins TRBV5-1 and TRBJ2-7; D is possibly TRBD1 or TRBD2 (5 bases each). This specimen consisted of PBMCs from the stem cell graft donor, obtained from the stem cell graft. The CDR3 sequence: CASSFVQGESYEQYF. The CDR3 coding sequence is TGCGCCAGCAGCTTCGTTCAGGGAGAGTCCTACGAGCAGTACTTC.